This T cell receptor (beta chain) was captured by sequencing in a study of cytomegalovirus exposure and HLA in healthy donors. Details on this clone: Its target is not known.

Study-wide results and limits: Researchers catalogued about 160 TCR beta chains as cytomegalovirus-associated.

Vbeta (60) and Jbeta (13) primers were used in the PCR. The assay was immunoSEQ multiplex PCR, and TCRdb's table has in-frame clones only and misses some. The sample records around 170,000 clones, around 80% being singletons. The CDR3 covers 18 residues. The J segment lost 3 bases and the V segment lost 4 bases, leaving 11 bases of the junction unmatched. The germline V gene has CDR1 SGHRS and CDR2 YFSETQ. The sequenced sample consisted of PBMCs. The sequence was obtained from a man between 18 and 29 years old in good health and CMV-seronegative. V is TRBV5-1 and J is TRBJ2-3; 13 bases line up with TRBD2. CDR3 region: CASSAGLAGPTQTDTQYF. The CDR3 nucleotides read TGCGCCAGCAGCGCGGGACTAGCGGGGCCCACACAGACAGATACGCAGTATTTT.